This T cell receptor beta chain stems from a study of OX40 agonist ivuxolimab in advanced cancers. Study details: Mean age roughly 65 years, range roughly 20 to 85; around 80% male.

The CDR3 runs to 12 residues. V lost 4 bases to trimming and J lost 5 bases, with 8 bases between them. Germline V gene data show CDR1 as SNHLY and CDR2 as FYNNEI. TCRdb keeps only in-frame clones here, not all; method: immunoSEQ multiplex PCR. The sample holds tens of thousands of clones, about 91% seen once. Points on this clone: Its antigen is not known.

Study-wide points: Relative to CD4+, CD8+ T cells held more expanded clones on average.

The chain links TRBV2 to TRBJ2-5; no clear D. Sample: CD4+ or CD8+ T cells sorted from blood, taken in a trial of the OX40 agonist ivuxolimab. This TCR was sampled from an adult with an advanced solid tumor such as melanoma, head and neck, liver or kidney cancer. This CDR3 is CASSGLLETQYF. The CDR3 bases are TGTGCCAGCAGTGGACTGCTGGAGACCCAGTACTTC.